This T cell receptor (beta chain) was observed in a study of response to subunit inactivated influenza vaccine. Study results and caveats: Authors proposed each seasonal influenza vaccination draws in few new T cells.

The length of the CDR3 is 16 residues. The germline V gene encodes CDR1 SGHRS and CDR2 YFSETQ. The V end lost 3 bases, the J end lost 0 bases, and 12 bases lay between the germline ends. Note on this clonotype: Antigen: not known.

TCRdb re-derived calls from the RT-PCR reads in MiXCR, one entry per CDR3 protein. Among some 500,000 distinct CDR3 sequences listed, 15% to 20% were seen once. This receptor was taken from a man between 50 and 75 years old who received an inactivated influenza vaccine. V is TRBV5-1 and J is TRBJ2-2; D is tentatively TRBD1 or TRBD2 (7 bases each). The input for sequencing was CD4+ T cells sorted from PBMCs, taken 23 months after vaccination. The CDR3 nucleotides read TGCGCCAGCAGCTCCGGGGGGACAGCGAACACCGGGGAGCTGTTTTTT. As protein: CASSSGGTANTGELFF.